The rows below give T cell receptor beta chains drawn from one sample of a study of STAT3 mutations in large granular lymphocyte leukemia. Here immunoSEQ multiplex PCR was the method, and the copy in TCRdb shows in-frame clones only, minus some. The sample includes about 19,000 clones, 92% of them seen just once. The sequencing input was peripheral blood mononuclear cells. These receptors were obtained from a man in his 60s with T-cell large granular lymphocyte leukemia. Some clones in this sample may be carry-over from other donors' samples. CDR3s include the opening cysteine and the closing phenylalanine or tryptophan. D genes are given only for firm matches. The listing skips clone size in some rows; elsewhere it reads once, few, many or a size class.

V	size	D	J	CDR3	DNA
TRBV29-1	NA	NA	TRBJ2-5	CSVVFRLGFGQETQYF	TGCAGCGTTGTTTTCCGATTAGGGTTCGGCCAAGAGACCCAGTACTTC
TRBV4-1	NA	NA	TRBJ1-2	CASSQDLRSVHGYTF	TGCGCCAGCAGCCAAGACCTACGAAGTGTGCATGGCTACACCTTC
TRBV29-1	once	TRBD1	TRBJ2-7	CSVAGTGLYEQYF	TGCAGCGTAGCCGGGACAGGGCTCTACGAGCAGTACTTC
TRBV7-2	NA	NA	TRBJ1-2	CASSLFYGYTF	TGTGCCAGCAGCTTGTTCTATGGCTACACCTTC
TRBV10-3	NA	TRBD1	TRBJ1-2	CAIISDREGGYTF	TGTGCCATCATTTCCGACAGGGAGGGTGGCTACACCTTC
TRBV30	NA	NA	TRBJ1-2	CAWSQGQDYGYTF	TGTGCCTGGAGCCAGGGGCAGGACTATGGCTACACCTTC
TRBV11-2	once	TRBD1	TRBJ1-2	CASSRPGTGGGGEGYTF	TGTGCCAGCAGCCGTCCCGGGACAGGGGGCGGAGGAGAGGGCTACACCTTC
TRBV18	NA	TRBD1	TRBJ2-7	CASSPVGGPSYEQYF	TGTGCCAGCTCACCGGTAGGGGGCCCCTCCTACGAGCAGTACTTC
TRBV7-8	NA	NA	TRBJ1-3	CASSLATGGNTIYF	TGTGCCAGCAGCTTAGCGACAGGTGGAAACACCATATATTTT
TRBV4-2	NA	NA	TRBJ1-2	CASSQEARTDGYTF	TGTGCCAGCAGCCAAGAGGCCAGGACGGATGGCTACACCTTC
TRBV29-1	NA	NA	TRBJ1-3	CSARARVGNTIYF	TGCAGCGCCCGGGCCCGGGTCGGAAACACCATATATTTT
TRBV29-1	once	TRBD2	TRBJ2-3	CSTPGTSGASTDTQYF	TGCAGCACCCCGGGGACTAGCGGGGCTAGCACAGATACGCAGTATTTT
TRBV5-1	NA	TRBD2	TRBJ2-3	CASSQTSAVTDTQYF	TGCGCCAGCAGCCAGACTAGCGCCGTCACAGATACGCAGTATTTT
TRBV27	NA	NA	TRBJ1-6	CASATSYNSPLHF	TGTGCCAGCGCCACATCGTATAATTCACCCCTCCACTTT
TRBV10-3	NA	TRBD1	TRBJ2-3	CAITARTGDTQYF	TGTGCCATCACCGCCCGGACAGGCGATACGCAGTATTTT
TRBV5-1	once	TRBD2	TRBJ2-5	CASSLVSGGPETQYF	TGCGCCAGCAGCTTGGTTTCGGGAGGGCCGGAGACCCAGTACTTC
TRBV12-5	NA	NA	TRBJ2-2	CASARGGLATNTGELFF	TGTGCTAGTGCTCGAGGGGGGCTAGCGACTAACACCGGGGAGCTGTTTTTT
TRBV5-4	NA	TRBD1	TRBJ2-4	CASSFAGQGRDIQYF	TGTGCCAGCAGCTTCGCGGGACAGGGGAGAGACATTCAGTACTTC
TRBV12-5	NA	NA	TRBJ2-5	CASGSPEGRETQYF	TGTGCTAGTGGTTCTCCGGAGGGCCGCGAGACCCAGTACTTC
TRBV5-1	NA	TRBD1	TRBJ2-5	CASSYRTGAYQETQYF	TGCGCCAGCAGCTACAGGACAGGGGCGTACCAAGAGACCCAGTACTTC
TRBV28	once	NA	TRBJ2-3	CASSLSSDTQYF	TGTGCCAGCAGTTTATCTTCAGATACGCAGTATTTT
TRBV5-4	NA	TRBD2	TRBJ2-7	CASSNSGSGYEQYF	TGTGCCAGCAGCAATAGCGGGAGCGGGTACGAGCAGTACTTC
TRBV15	NA	NA	TRBJ2-7	CATSRFPDSYEQYF	TGTGCCACCAGCAGATTCCCCGACAGCTACGAGCAGTACTTC
TRBV7-3	NA	NA	TRBJ2-3	CASSLNSVGTDTQYF	TGTGCCAGCAGCTTAAATAGCGTTGGCACAGATACGCAGTATTTT
TRBV5-1	NA	NA	TRBJ2-1	CASSPERGNNEQFF	TGCGCCAGCAGCCCGGAAAGGGGGAACAATGAGCAGTTCTTC
TRBV27	once	TRBD2	TRBJ2-1	CASSPLAAGSYNEQFF	TGTGCCAGCAGTCCACTAGCGGCCGGCTCCTACAATGAGCAGTTCTTC
TRBV28	NA	NA	TRBJ1-2	CASSWAVGDGYTF	TGTGCCAGCAGTTGGGCGGTAGGGGATGGCTACACCTTC
TRBV2	NA	NA	TRBJ2-3	CASRKDPGTDTQYF	TGTGCCAGCAGAAAAGATCCTGGCACAGATACGCAGTATTTT